Shown below are 29 T cell receptor beta chains from a single sample sequenced in a study of regulatory T cells in long-lasting Graves disease. Researchers made TCR beta libraries by using iRepertoire HTBI primers and running Arm-PCR on CDR3 regions. TCRdb analysed the multiplex PCR reads with MiXCR anew, one entry per CDR3 protein. This sample has more than 350,000 distinct CDR3 sequences, with approximately 15% found just once. As for time point: newly diagnosed GD, antithyroid drugs for less than 3 months. RNA from PBMCs was the source of the TCR library. The sample was also linked to a second study, of T cells in Graves' hyperthyroidism and ophthalmopathy.

The material sequenced was peripheral blood mononuclear cells (PBMCs), taken at new diagnosis, from a patient treated with antithyroid drugs. These receptors were collected from a woman in her thirties with Graves disease.

To note about this clonotype: A read error may explain this, as a much larger clone is one base away. The missing conserved phenylalanine or tryptophan at the end of this CDR3 makes a read error likely. This chain uses TRBV11-2 with TRBJ2-7; D is possibly TRBD1 or TRBD2 (5 bases each). CDR1 and CDR2 (germline): SGHAT, FQNNGV. The CDR3 is made up of 15 amino acids. Trimming pared 1 base from V and 5 bases from J, leaving 15 bases between. The CDR3 reads CASSLAPGREHEQYL. DNA for the CDR3: TGTGCCAGCAGCTTAGCCCCGGGCAGGGAGCACGAGCAGTACCTC.

This clonotype was counted many times. The V and J genes are TRBV7-3 and TRBJ2-1; 13 positions match TRBD2. Germline-derived CDR1 and CDR2 are SGHTA and FQGTGA. With V trimmed by 5 bases and J by 6 bases, 4 bases remained unmatched. This CDR3 is 15 amino acids long. The CDR3 DNA follows: TGTGCCAGCAGCCAACTAGCGGGAGGGAGCAATGAGCAGTTCTTC. Its translation is CASSQLAGGSNEQFF.

The V call is TRBV10-3, the J call TRBJ2-7, with 8 bases matching TRBD2. The CDR3 extends over 15 amino acids. The trim removed 0 bases at V and 2 bases at J, leaving 3 bases unmatched. The germline V gene encodes CDR1 ENHRY and CDR2 SYGVKD. CDR3 sequence (DNA): TGTGCCATCAGTGAGTCTAGAGCGGGAGCCTACGAGCAGTACTTC. It specifies CAISESRAGAYEQYF.

This clonotype was seen more than once but under ten times. The CDR3 DNA is TGTGCCACCAGTGATCCCCTGGCAGAGCAGTTCTTC. Translated: CATSDPLAEQFF. The genes are TRBV24-1 and TRBJ2-1, with D hard to call. CDR3 size: 12 residues. Germline-derived CDR1 and CDR2 are KGHDR and SFDVKD. Trimming pared 3 bases from V and 10 bases from J, leaving 9 bases between.

This chain uses TRBV11-2 with TRBJ2-1; D tentatively fits TRBD1 or TRBD2 (5 bases each). V lost 4 bases and J lost 4, with 20 bases in between. Per the germline V gene, CDR1 is SGHAT and CDR2 is FQNNGV. This CDR3 is 17 amino acids long. The DNA of the CDR3 is TGTGCCAGCAGCTCCTCTTCTTCGGGGCGGTCATACAATGAGCAGTTCTTC. Amino acids: CASSSSSSGRSYNEQFF.

This clonotype was recorded once. The gene calls are TRBV9 and TRBJ2-2, with 9 bases matching TRBD1. V was clipped by 1 base and J by 6 bases; unmatched bases: 4. The germline gives CDR1 SGDLS, CDR2 YYNGEE. The CDR3 contains 15 residues. The CDR3 loop is CASSVLTGGPGELFF. The CDR3 DNA reads TGTGCCAGCAGCGTATTGACAGGGGGTCCCGGGGAGCTGTTTTTT.

This clonotype was observed many times. The V and J genes are TRBV2 and TRBJ1-5; the match to TRBD1 covers 9 bases. This CDR3 spans 16 amino acids. The germline gives CDR1 SNHLY, CDR2 FYNNEI. Losses at the gene ends were 3 bases for V and 6 bases for J; bases not matched to a gene: 9. CDR3 in DNA: TGTGCCAGCAGTGATGGTAGGGGACAGGGCTTTCAGCCCCAGCATTTT. Translated: CASSDGRGQGFQPQHF.

This chain joins TRBV5-1 and TRBJ2-5; tentatively, D is TRBD1 (7 bases). Trimming removed 0 bases at V and 4 bases at J, with 16 bases between. Per germline, CDR1 SGHRS and CDR2 YFSETQ. The CDR3 extends over 16 amino acids. The CDR3 here is CASSLVVPGGRETQYF. In DNA form, the CDR3 reads TGCGCCAGCAGCTTGGTCGTACCAGGGGGGAGAGAGACCCAGTACTTC.

The chain combines TRBV5-1 with TRBJ1-2; no reliable D call. V lost 10 bases, J lost 6 bases, and 10 bases lay in between. CDR3 length equals 10 residues. The germline CDR1 and CDR2 sequences are SGHRS and YFSETQ. The CDR3 reads CAGAGDGYTF. The CDR3 DNA reads as TGCGCCGGCGCAGGCGATGGCTACACCTTC.

This clonotype was counted ten times or more. The V gene is TRBV5-6, the J gene TRBJ2-7; 8 positions agree with TRBD1. The germline CDR1 and CDR2 sequences are SGHDT and YYEEEE. This CDR3 has 17 residues. Trimming cost V 0 bases and J 3 bases; bases outside gene matches: 11. CDR3 sequence: CASSLVRTGSRYYEQYF. For the CDR3, the DNA is TGTGCCAGCAGCTTGGTGAGGACAGGGTCGCGATACTACGAGCAGTACTTC.

This chain connects TRBV10-3 to TRBJ2-1, with 14 bases lining up with TRBD2. Germline CDR1 is ENHRY and CDR2 is SYGVKD. The CDR3 totals 17 residues. J was trimmed by 4 bases and V by 7 bases; bases with no gene match: 9. The CDR3 nucleotides read TGTGCCATCACCCCGGGACTAGCGGGAGCTGGTTACAATGAGCAGTTCTTC. Its translation is CAITPGLAGAGYNEQFF.

The table lists this clonotype with a few counts. The V gene is TRBV27, the J gene TRBJ2-1; D gene ambiguous. The ends were cut back, 1 base at V and 6 bases at J, with 7 bases in the middle. Germline V lookup: CDR1 MNHEY, CDR2 SMNVEV (reference sequence). The CDR3 is 13 residues long. The CDR3 region has the DNA TGTGCCAGCAGTTTATTGGGGTCCAATGAGCAGTTCTTC. Protein product: CASSLLGSNEQFF.

This clonotype was seen ten or more times. V is TRBV24-1 and J is TRBJ2-5, with no clear D. Trimming stripped 1 base from V and 0 bases from J, with 11 bases between. The CDR3 sequence is 16 residues long. The germline V gene encodes CDR1 KGHDR and CDR2 SFDVKD. The CDR3 region has the DNA TGTGCCACCAGTGATTTCGACGGATTGTACCAAGAGACCCAGTACTTC. Encoded protein: CATSDFDGLYQETQYF.

This clonotype has ten or more counts. The rearrangement joins TRBV30 to TRBJ1-4; D may be TRBD1 (5 bases). The CDR3 has 15 residues. Germline CDR1 is GTSNPN and CDR2 is SVGIG (reference sequence). The V gene lost 5 bases and the J gene lost 0 bases, with 13 bases spanning the gap. The chain's CDR3 is CAWLDTSATNEKLFF. In DNA, the CDR3 is TGTGCCTGGTTGGACACCTCTGCAACTAATGAAAAACTGTTTTTT.

This clonotype was observed at least ten times. This chain connects TRBV28 to TRBJ2-7; 7 bases agree with TRBD1. The CDR3 totals 17 residues. Germline CDR1 MDHEN, CDR2 SYDVKM. V lost 2 bases, J lost 0 bases, and 10 bases stayed unmatched. CDR3 sequence (DNA): TGTGCCAGCAGTTTAGGGTTCGGGACAGCCACCTCCTACGAGCAGTACTTC. Translated, it gives CASSLGFGTATSYEQYF.

The chain joins TRBV30 to TRBJ2-7; D remains ambiguous. Germline V gene data show CDR1 as GTSNPN and CDR2 as SVGIG (reference sequence). This CDR3 has 17 residues. V lost 4 bases and J lost 0, with 22 bases in between. Written as DNA, the CDR3 is TGTGCCTGGATGGGTTACCCGCACCACACCAGCTCCTACGAGCAGTACTTC. Its protein is CAWMGYPHHTSSYEQYF.

With respect to this clonotype: Compared with germline, one end of the junction differs, possibly owing to a read error. This rearrangement joins TRBV28 to TRBJ2-7, with D uncertain. Germline CDR1 and CDR2: MDHEN and SYDVKM. The CDR3 runs 14 residues. DNA of the CDR3: TGTGCCAGCAGCTTAGGCGCGTATTCCTACGAGCAGCACTTC. Protein: CASSLGAYSYEQHF.

This clonotype has at least ten counts. V is TRBV2 and J is TRBJ1-1; the D gene is possibly TRBD1 (6 bases). CDR3 size: 17 residues. Germline V gene sequence: CDR1 SNHLY, CDR2 FYNNEI. The V and J ends lost 7 bases and 4 bases respectively, with 25 bases between them. The CDR3 DNA sequence: TGTGCCAGCATCCTGGGGCGTACAGGGATCGGGTTCACTGAAGCTTTCTTT. It yields the protein CASILGRTGIGFTEAFF.

Many counts were recorded for this clonotype. The gene calls are TRBV3-1 and TRBJ2-3, with TRBD2 identical over 10 bases. Trimming removed 4 bases from V and 2 bases from J; junction bases left unmatched: 9. The CDR3 loop spans 17 amino acids. Germline-derived CDR1 and CDR2 are LGHDT and YNNKEL (reference sequence). CDR3 nucleotide sequence: TGTGCCAGCAGCCGAGAAATACTAGCGGGGACCACAGATACGCAGTATTTT. Translation gives CASSREILAGTTDTQYF.

The chain has TRBV19 and TRBJ2-3; 8 positions agree with TRBD2. CDR3 length: 17 amino acids. V shed 4 bases and J 0 bases; nucleotides not matched to a gene: 9. Germline V lookup: CDR1 LNHDA, CDR2 SQIVND (reference sequence). CDR3 DNA sequence: TGTGCCAGTAGTACCCGAACAGCGGGAGTCAGCACAGATACGCAGTATTTT. Protein sequence: CASSTRTAGVSTDTQYF. Looking up the rest from reference TRBV19 and TRBJ2-3 gives the full variable domain: DGGITQSPKYLFRKEGQNVTLSCEQNLNHDAMYWYRQDPGQGLRLIYYSQIVNDFQKGDIAEGYSVSREKKESFPLTVTSAQKNPTAFYLCASSTRTAGVSTDTQYFGPGTRLTVL.

This clonotype was counted many times. The rearrangement uses TRBV6-2 or TRBV6-3 and TRBJ2-4; tentative D call: TRBD2 (6 bases). Trimming shortened V by 6 bases and J by 8 bases, and 23 bases separated the two germline ends. This CDR3 region has 16 residues. Germline CDR1 MNHEY, CDR2 SVGEGT. The CDR3 DNA reads TGTGCCAGCAGAGACGTAATACTCGGGGGACGGGACATTCAGTACTTC. Translated, it gives CASRDVILGGRDIQYF.

There are a few counts of this clonotype. This rearrangement joins TRBV9 to TRBJ1-1, with TRBD1 matching 7 bases. V was pared by 4 bases and J by 4 bases, with 7 bases of the junction left unmatched. Germline CDR1 SGDLS, CDR2 YYNGEE. This CDR3 spans 14 amino acids. The CDR3 spells CASSPQTGITEAFF. CDR3 coding DNA: TGTGCCAGCAGCCCCCAGACAGGGATCACTGAAGCTTTCTTT.

This clonotype has more than one count but fewer than ten. The chain employs TRBV20-1 and TRBJ2-1; D remains unclear. This CDR3 has 16 residues. Trimming took 1 base from V and 3 from J, leaving 16 bases between them. Germline V gene sequence: CDR1 DFQATT, CDR2 SNEGSKA (reference sequence). The chain's CDR3 is CSARGQQASLYNEQFF. In nucleotides, the CDR3 is TGCAGTGCTAGAGGTCAGCAAGCGTCCCTCTACAATGAGCAGTTCTTC.

Details on this clonotype: A read error is possible here, since a much larger clone lies one base away. Because the CDR3 is missing its conserved closing phenylalanine or tryptophan, this is likely a read error. The chain carries TRBV7-3 and TRBJ2-3; a weak D match, TRBD2 (6 bases). V lost 4 bases and J lost 3, with 14 bases in between. CDR3 length: 15 residues. CDR1 and CDR2 (germline): SGHTA, FQGTGA. The CDR3 coding sequence is TGTGCCAGCAGCTCTCGGGGGAGTTGGACAGATACGCAGTATTAT. This translates into CASSSRGSWTDTQYY.

This clonotype was seen a handful of times. DNA for the CDR3: TGCGCCAGCAGCTTTCTAGCGGGGACTAACACCGGGGAGCTGTTTTTT. Amino acids: CASSFLAGTNTGELFF. This chain connects TRBV5-1 to TRBJ2-2; TRBD2 aligns across 9 bases. CDR1 and CDR2 from the germline V gene are SGHRS and YFSETQ. The CDR3 totals 16 residues. Germline trimming cut 2 bases from V and 2 bases from J; bases unmatched to any gene: 4.

This clonotype was observed at least ten times. The chain has TRBV2 and TRBJ1-2; no clear D. This CDR3 contains 15 residues. The V and J ends lost 0 bases and 4 bases respectively, with 12 bases between them. The germline CDR1 and CDR2 sequences are SNHLY and FYNNEI. CDR3 in DNA: TGTGCCAGCAGTGAAGCCCGACGACCGGTCTATGGCTACACCTTC. Protein sequence: CASSEARRPVYGYTF.

Many counts were recorded for this clonotype. The chain joins TRBV7-3 to TRBJ1-1; D uncertain. The length of the CDR3 is 14 residues. Trimming pared 2 bases from V and 4 bases from J, leaving 11 bases between. Germline CDR1 SGHTA, CDR2 FQGTGA. Written as DNA, the CDR3 is TGTGCCAGCAGCTTAGGAGCGGGGTCCACTGAAGCTTTCTTT. Translating gives CASSLGAGSTEAFF.

The chain combines TRBV29-1 with TRBJ2-7, with 9 bases matching TRBD1. J was trimmed by 2 bases and V by 6 bases; bases with no gene match: 8. The CDR3 is 14 amino acids. Germline CDR1 is SQVTM and CDR2 is ANQGSEA. CDR3 region: CSVRGGDRAYEQYF. CDR3 bases: TGCAGCGTCCGGGGAGGGGACAGGGCCTACGAGCAGTACTTC.

The chain uses TRBV9 and TRBJ2-5; TRBD2 aligns across 12 bases. CDR1 and CDR2 (germline): SGDLS, YYNGEE. The CDR3 contains 17 residues. J gave up 2 bases and V 0 bases, and 5 bases lay outside the gene matches. CDR3 coding DNA: TGTGCCAGCAGCGTAGGTGGACTAGCGGGAAAACAAGAGACCCAGTACTTC. Amino acids: CASSVGGLAGKQETQYF.